These 14 T cell receptor beta chains were all obtained from the same sample, sequenced in a study of identifying expanded T cells in peripheral blood. TCRdb keeps only in-frame clones here, not all; method: immunoSEQ multiplex PCR. The sample records tens of thousands of clones, 88% being singletons. Sequenced input: blood. The receptors come from a person aged 18 to 75 in good health.

This clone was counted once. The J gene is TRBJ1-2, the V gene TRBV6-1; possible D gene TRBD1, 6 bases. Germline CDR1 and CDR2: MNHNS and SASEGT. The CDR3 is 14 residues long. The V and J ends lost 4 bases and 4 bases respectively, with 13 bases between them. For the CDR3, the DNA is TGTGCCAGCAGTGGAGGGGGGGAGGTCTATGGCTACACCTTC. This encodes CASSGGGEVYGYTF.

The genes are TRBV7-3 and TRBJ1-2, with D maybe TRBD1 (6 bases). Trimming cost V 5 bases and J 4 bases, with 17 bases left between them. Per the germline V gene, CDR1 is SGHTA and CDR2 is FQGTGA. The CDR3 covers 15 residues. CDR3 in DNA: TGTGCCAGCAGCCCTGGCACGGGGGCTGGCTATGGCTACACCTTC. It specifies CASSPGTGAGYGYTF.

V and J are TRBV19 and TRBJ1-2, with 11 bases lining up with TRBD1. Germline CDR1 LNHDA, CDR2 SQIVND (reference sequence). The trim removed 1 base at V and 7 bases at J, leaving 8 bases unmatched. This CDR3 is built from 16 residues. DNA for the CDR3: TGTGCCAGTAGTATAGTAGGAGGACAGGGGGCCGGTGGCTACACCTTC. Residues: CASSIVGGQGAGGYTF.

The chain employs TRBV18 and TRBJ1-2; no definite D call. The V gene lost 6 bases and the J gene lost 8 bases, with 25 bases spanning the gap. CDR1 is KGHSH and CDR2 is LQKENI in the germline V gene. The CDR3 consists of 16 residues. CDR3 nucleotide sequence: TGTGCCAGCTCGCCGCAACTTTTCGTCACTGAGCAAGGCTACACCTTC. Protein product: CASSPQLFVTEQGYTF.

The gene calls are TRBV5-4 and TRBJ1-3, with TRBD1 as a possible D gene (5 bases). Germline CDR1 reads SGHNT; CDR2 reads YYREEE (reference sequence). V was pared by 2 bases and J by 5 bases, with 14 bases between. CDR3 length: 15 residues. The CDR3 bases are TGTGCCAGCAGCTTCGGGACCAACTATCGAAACACCATATATTTT. It specifies CASSFGTNYRNTIYF. The variable domain in full, completed from reference TRBV5-4 and TRBJ1-3, reads ETGVTQSPTHLIKTRGQQVTLRCSSQSGHNTVSWYQQALGQGPQFIFQYYREEENGRGNFPPRFSGLQFPNYSSELNVNALELDDSALYLCASSFGTNYRNTIYFGEGSWLTVV.

V is TRBV6-5 and J is TRBJ1-1; D is unresolved. Deletions cut 5 bases from V and 5 bases from J, with 6 bases between. The CDR3 loop spans 11 amino acids. Germline V gene data show CDR1 as MNHEY and CDR2 as SVGAGI. The CDR3 DNA reads TGTGCCAGCAGTAGCCGGACTGAAGCTTTCTTT. Its protein is CASSSRTEAFF.

V gene TRBV18 combines with J gene TRBJ1-5; 7 positions match TRBD1. The CDR3 has 15 amino acids. Trimming at V came to 3 bases and at J to 1 base, leaving 3 bases not matched to a gene. Germline V gene data show CDR1 as KGHSH and CDR2 as LQKENI. CDR3 sequence: CASSPDRRSNQPQHF. CDR3 nucleotides: TGTGCCAGCTCACCGGACAGGAGAAGCAATCAGCCCCAGCATTTT.

The gene calls are TRBV30 and TRBJ2-1; a possible D gene is TRBD2 (5 bases). Germline loops: CDR1 GTSNPN, CDR2 SVGIG (reference sequence). V was trimmed by 2 bases and J by 6 bases, leaving 14 bases between them. The CDR3 is made up of 14 amino acids. This CDR3 reads CAWSSLTRGNEQFF. The CDR3 DNA follows: TGTGCCTGGAGTTCCTTGACCCGGGGCAATGAGCAGTTCTTC.

The J gene is TRBJ2-1, the V gene TRBV19; D might be TRBD2 (6 bases). This CDR3 region has 18 residues. Trimming removed 3 bases from V and 1 base from J, with 19 bases in between. Germline V lookup: CDR1 LNHDA, CDR2 SQIVND (reference sequence). DNA of the CDR3: TGTGCCAGTAGTATTGGAGCGGGTGGGGTCGGGTCCTACAATGAGCAGTTCTTC. Its protein is CASSIGAGGVGSYNEQFF.

The V gene is TRBV6-6, the J gene TRBJ2-7; D assignment may be TRBD1 or TRBD2 (5 bases each). Germline lookup yields CDR1 MNHNY and CDR2 SVGAGI (reference sequence). The CDR3 totals 14 residues. V dropped 6 bases and J dropped 1 base, with 13 bases sitting between them. The CDR3 sequence is CASSLGRESYEQYF. Written as DNA, the CDR3 is TGTGCCAGCAGCCTGGGACGGGAATCCTACGAGCAGTACTTC.

The chain recombines TRBV5-1 with TRBJ2-7; the D gene is possibly TRBD1 (6 bases). Germline CDR1 and CDR2: SGHRS and YFSETQ. V lost 3 bases and J 5 bases, leaving 15 bases between the germline ends. This CDR3 is 14 amino acids long. The CDR3 is CASSSRGPSNEQYF. In DNA, the CDR3 is TGCGCCAGCAGCTCCAGGGGCCCTAGCAACGAGCAGTACTTC.

CDR3 protein: CASSGGQAYGYTF. The CDR3 region has the DNA TGTGCCAGTAGTGGGGGACAGGCCTATGGCTACACCTTC. The genes are TRBV19 and TRBJ1-2; 8 bases are shared with TRBD1. Germline CDR1 reads LNHDA; CDR2 reads SQIVND (reference sequence). The V segment lost 5 bases and the J segment 4 bases; nucleotides outside the gene matches: 3. The length of the CDR3 is 13 residues.

This clone came up a few times. J is TRBJ1-1 and V is TRBV5-1; the D is unclear. V was trimmed by 0 bases and J by 4 bases, leaving 13 bases between them. The CDR3 consists of 15 residues. CDR1 and CDR2 (germline): SGHRS, YFSETQ. This chain's CDR3 is CASSLVRGLGTEAFF. The CDR3 nucleotides are TGCGCCAGCAGCTTGGTTCGGGGTTTGGGCACTGAAGCTTTCTTT.

V usage is TRBV18 and J usage is TRBJ1-1, with D possibly TRBD1 on 6 matching bases. Germline CDR1 is KGHSH and CDR2 is LQKENI. Trimming cost V 0 bases and J 4 bases, with 15 bases left between them. The length of the CDR3 is 16 residues. The CDR3 is CASSPPQRQATTEAFF. In DNA, the CDR3 is TGTGCCAGCTCACCACCCCAAAGACAGGCGACCACTGAAGCTTTCTTT.